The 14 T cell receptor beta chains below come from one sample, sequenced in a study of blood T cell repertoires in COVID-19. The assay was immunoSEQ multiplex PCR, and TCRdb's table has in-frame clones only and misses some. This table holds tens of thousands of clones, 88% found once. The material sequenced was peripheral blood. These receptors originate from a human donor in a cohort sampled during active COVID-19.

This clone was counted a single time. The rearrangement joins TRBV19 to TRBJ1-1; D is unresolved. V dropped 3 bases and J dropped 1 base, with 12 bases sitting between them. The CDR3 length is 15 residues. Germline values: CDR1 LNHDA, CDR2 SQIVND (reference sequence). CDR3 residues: CASSILGGGNTEAFF. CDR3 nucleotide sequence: TGTGCCAGTAGTATTTTGGGTGGAGGGAACACTGAAGCTTTCTTT.

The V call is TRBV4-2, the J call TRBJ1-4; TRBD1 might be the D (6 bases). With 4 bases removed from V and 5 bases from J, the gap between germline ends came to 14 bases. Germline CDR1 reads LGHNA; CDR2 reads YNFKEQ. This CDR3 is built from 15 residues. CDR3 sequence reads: CASSRARQGNEKLFF. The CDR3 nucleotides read TGTGCCAGCAGCCGCGCACGGCAGGGGAATGAAAAACTGTTTTTT.

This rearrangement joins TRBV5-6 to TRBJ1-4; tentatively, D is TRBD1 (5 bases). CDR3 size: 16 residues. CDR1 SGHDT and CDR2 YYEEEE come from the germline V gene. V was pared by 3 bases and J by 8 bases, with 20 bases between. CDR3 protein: CASSYVKGRGEEKLFF. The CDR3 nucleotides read TGTGCCAGCAGCTATGTTAAGGGGCGCGGGGAAGAAAAACTGTTTTTT.

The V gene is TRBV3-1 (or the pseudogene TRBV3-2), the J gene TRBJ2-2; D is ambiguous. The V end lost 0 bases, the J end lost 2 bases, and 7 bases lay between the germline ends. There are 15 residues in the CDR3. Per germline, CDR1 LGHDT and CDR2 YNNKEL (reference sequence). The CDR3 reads CASSQDSGNTGELFF. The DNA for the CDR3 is TGTGCCAGCAGCCAAGATTCCGGTAACACCGGGGAGCTGTTTTTT.

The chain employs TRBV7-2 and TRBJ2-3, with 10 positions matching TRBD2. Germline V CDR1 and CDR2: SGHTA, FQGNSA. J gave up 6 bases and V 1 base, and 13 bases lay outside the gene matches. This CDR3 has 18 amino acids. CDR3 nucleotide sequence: TGTGCCAGCAGCTTAGTAGCTCCACTAGCGGGAAGGACGGATACGCAGTATTTT. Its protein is CASSLVAPLAGRTDTQYF. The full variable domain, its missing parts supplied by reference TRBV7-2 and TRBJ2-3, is GAGVSQSPSNKVTEKGKDVELRCDPISGHTALYWYRQSLGQGLEFLIYFQGNSAPDKSGLPSDRFSAERTGGSVSTLTIQRTQQEDSAVYLCASSLVAPLAGRTDTQYFGPGTRLTVL.

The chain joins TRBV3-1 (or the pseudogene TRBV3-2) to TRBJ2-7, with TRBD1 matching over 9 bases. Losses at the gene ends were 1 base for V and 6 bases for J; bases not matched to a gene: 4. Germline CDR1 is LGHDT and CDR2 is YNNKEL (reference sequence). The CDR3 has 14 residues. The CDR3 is CASSQGGQGREQYF. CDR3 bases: TGTGCCAGCAGCCAAGGGGGACAGGGACGCGAGCAGTACTTC.

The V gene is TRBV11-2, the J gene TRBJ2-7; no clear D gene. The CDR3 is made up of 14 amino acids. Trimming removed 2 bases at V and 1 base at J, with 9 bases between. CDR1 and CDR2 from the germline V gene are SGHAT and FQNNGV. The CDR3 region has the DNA TGTGCCAGCAGCTTAAGAGCAAAATCCTACGAGCAGTACTTC. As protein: CASSLRAKSYEQYF.

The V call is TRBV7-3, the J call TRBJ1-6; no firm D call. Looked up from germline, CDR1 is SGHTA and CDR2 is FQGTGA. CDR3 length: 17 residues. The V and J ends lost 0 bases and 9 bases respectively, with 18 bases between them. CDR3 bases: TGTGCCAGCAGCTTAACAGAGGCGGGGTCGAGTGGTTCACCCCTCCACTTT. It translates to CASSLTEAGSSGSPLHF.

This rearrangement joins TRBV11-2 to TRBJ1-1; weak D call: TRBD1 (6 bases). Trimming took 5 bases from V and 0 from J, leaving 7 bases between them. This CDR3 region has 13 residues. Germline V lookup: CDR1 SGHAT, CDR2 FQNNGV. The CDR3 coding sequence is TGTGCCAGCAGCGGGGGCTTGAACACTGAAGCTTTCTTT. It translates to CASSGGLNTEAFF. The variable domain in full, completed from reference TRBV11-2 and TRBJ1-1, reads EAGVAQSPRYKIIEKRQSVAFWCNPISGHATLYWYQQILGQGPKLLIQFQNNGVVDDSQLPKDRFSAERLKGVDSTLKIQPAKLEDSAVYLCASSGGLNTEAFFGQGTRLTVV.

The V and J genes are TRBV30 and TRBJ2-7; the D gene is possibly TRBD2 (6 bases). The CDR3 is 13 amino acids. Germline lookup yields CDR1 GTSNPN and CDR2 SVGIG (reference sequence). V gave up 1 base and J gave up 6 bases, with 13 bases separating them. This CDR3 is CAWSGRLEAEQYV. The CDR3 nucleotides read TGTGCCTGGAGTGGACGACTAGAAGCCGAGCAGTACGTC.

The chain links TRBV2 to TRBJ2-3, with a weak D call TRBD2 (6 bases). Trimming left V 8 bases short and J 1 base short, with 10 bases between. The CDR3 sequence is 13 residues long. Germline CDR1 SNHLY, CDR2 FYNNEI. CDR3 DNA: TGTGCCAGCCAGCGGGCGGGCACAGATACGCAGTATTTT. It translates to CASQRAGTDTQYF.

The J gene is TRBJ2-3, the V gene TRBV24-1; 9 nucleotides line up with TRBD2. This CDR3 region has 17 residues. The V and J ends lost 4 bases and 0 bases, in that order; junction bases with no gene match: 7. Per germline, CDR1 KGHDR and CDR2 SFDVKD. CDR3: CATSDPGTSPSTDTQYF. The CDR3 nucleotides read TGTGCCACCAGTGACCCCGGGACTAGCCCAAGCACAGATACGCAGTATTTT.

The DNA for the CDR3 is TGTGCCTGGAGTGTAAGAGAGAGGGATACGCAGTATTTT. It specifies CAWSVRERDTQYF. This rearrangement joins TRBV30 to TRBJ2-3, with D uncertain. With 0 bases removed from V and 6 bases from J, the gap between germline ends came to 10 bases. This CDR3 region has 13 residues. Per the germline V gene, CDR1 is GTSNPN and CDR2 is SVGIG (reference sequence). The variable domain in full, with the rest retrieved from reference TRBV30 and TRBJ2-3, is SQTIHQWPATLVQPVGSPLSLECTVEGTSNPNLYWYRQAAGRGLQLLFYSVGIGQISSEVPQNLSASRPQDRQFILSSKKLLLSDSGFYLCAWSVRERDTQYFGPGTRLTVL.

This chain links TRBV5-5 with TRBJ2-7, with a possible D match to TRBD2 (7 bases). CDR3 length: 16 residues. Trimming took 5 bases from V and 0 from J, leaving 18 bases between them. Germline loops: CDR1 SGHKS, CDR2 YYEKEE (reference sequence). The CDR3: CASRPDAGAGSYEQYV. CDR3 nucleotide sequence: TGTGCCAGCAGGCCCGATGCGGGGGCGGGCTCCTACGAGCAGTACGTC.